The rows below give T cell receptor beta chains drawn from one sample of a study of blood T cells in healthy people across ages. TCRdb fed the 5' RACE reads into MiXCR, producing one record per CDR3 protein. This sample has 2 million or so distinct CDR3 sequences, with about 49% found just once. Sequenced material: blood. These receptors were taken from a woman between 40 and 50 years old in good health. Each CDR3 is given without its conserved first and last residue.

V: TRBV6-5; J: TRBJ2-1; CDR3: ASHVGTGSYNEQF
V: TRBV7-2; J: TRBJ1-5; CDR3: ASSLTDRVIQPQH
V: TRBV4-2; J: TRBJ2-1; CDR3: ASSRGEQGDNEQF
V: TRBV7-9; J: TRBJ2-3; CDR3: ASSLGRTGSTDTQY
V: TRBV20-1; J: TRBJ1-5; CDR3: SAIGTVAYSNQPQH
V: TRBV12-3/TRBV12-4; J: TRBJ2-7; CDR3: ASSFLGDTYEQY
V: TRBV7-2; J: TRBJ2-5; CDR3: ASSTRAGAANWETQY
V: TRBV24-1; J: TRBJ2-5; CDR3: ATSDFTRQGAREQY
V: TRBV7-2; J: TRBJ1-2; CDR3: ASSRLGQGAGGYT
V: TRBV4-3; J: TRBJ2-7; CDR3: ASSQDRRGGEYEQY
V: TRBV9; J: TRBJ1-6; CDR3: ASSVDPVGAGVNSPLH
V: TRBV28; J: TRBJ2-3; CDR3: VSRTPGLAQY
V: TRBV3-1; J: TRBJ2-3; CDR3: ASSRRTSGSTDTQY
V: TRBV20-1; J: TRBJ2-3; CDR3: SSEVGRPTDTQY
V: TRBV5-1; J: TRBJ1-2; CDR3: ASKLGGQEGYGYT
V: TRBV20-1; J: TRBJ1-2; CDR3: SAPTRGQRGYGYT
V: TRBV5-5; J: TRBJ2-1; CDR3: ASSSPAGGHHNEQF
V: TRBV6-2/TRBV6-3; J: TRBJ2-1; CDR3: ASSADRTSGGAVFEQF